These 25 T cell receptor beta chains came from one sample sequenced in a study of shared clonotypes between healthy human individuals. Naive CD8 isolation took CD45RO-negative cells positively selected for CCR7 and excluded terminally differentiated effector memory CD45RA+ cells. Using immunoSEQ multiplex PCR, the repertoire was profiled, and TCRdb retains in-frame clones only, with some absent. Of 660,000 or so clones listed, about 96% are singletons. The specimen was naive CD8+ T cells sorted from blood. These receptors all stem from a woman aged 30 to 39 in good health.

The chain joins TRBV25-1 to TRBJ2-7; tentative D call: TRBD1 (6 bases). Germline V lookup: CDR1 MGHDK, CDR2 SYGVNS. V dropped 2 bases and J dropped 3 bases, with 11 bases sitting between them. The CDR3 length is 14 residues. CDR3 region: CASSEQGRVYEQYF. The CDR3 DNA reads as TGTGCCAGCAGTGAACAGGGGCGCGTCTACGAGCAGTACTTC.

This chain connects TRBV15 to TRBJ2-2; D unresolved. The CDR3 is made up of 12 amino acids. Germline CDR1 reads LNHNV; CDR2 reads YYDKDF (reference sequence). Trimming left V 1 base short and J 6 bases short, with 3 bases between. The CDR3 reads CATSRGPGELFF. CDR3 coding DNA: TGTGCCACCAGCAGAGGGCCCGGGGAGCTGTTTTTT.

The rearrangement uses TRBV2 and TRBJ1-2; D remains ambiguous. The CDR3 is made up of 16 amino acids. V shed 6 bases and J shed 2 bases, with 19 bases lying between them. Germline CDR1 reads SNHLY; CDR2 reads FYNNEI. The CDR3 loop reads CASSAHRFGSNYGYTF. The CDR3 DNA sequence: TGTGCCAGCAGCGCCCACCGTTTCGGGTCCAACTATGGCTACACCTTC.

CDR3 bases: TGCGCCAGCAGCGAGGGACAGGTTCAAGAGACCCAGTACTTC. Its protein is CASSEGQVQETQYF. The rearrangement joins TRBV5-1 to TRBJ2-5, with 8 nucleotides matching TRBD1. CDR1 is SGHRS, CDR2 YFSETQ, per germline. The CDR3 totals 14 residues. With 4 bases clipped from V and 2 bases from J, the junction kept 4 bases outside the gene matches.

In nucleotides, the CDR3 is TGTGCCAGCAGTGCCGAGGTGGGGGACGAGCAGTACTTC. Translation gives CASSAEVGDEQYF. The rearrangement uses TRBV2 and TRBJ2-7; either TRBD1 or TRBD2 may fit D (5 bases each). The germline gives CDR1 SNHLY, CDR2 FYNNEI. The CDR3 consists of 13 residues. The V end was cut by 4 bases, the J end by 5 bases, with 12 bases between. The whole variable domain, filled in from reference TRBV2 and TRBJ2-7, reads EPEVTQTPSHQVTQMGQEVILRCVPISNHLYFYWYRQILGQKVEFLVSFYNNEISEKSEIFDDQFSVERPDGSNFTLKIRSTKLEDSAMYFCASSAEVGDEQYFGPGTRLTVT.

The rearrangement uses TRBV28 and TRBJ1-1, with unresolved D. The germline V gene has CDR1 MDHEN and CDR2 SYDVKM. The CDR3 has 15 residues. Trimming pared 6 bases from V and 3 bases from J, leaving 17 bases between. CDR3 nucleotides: TGTGCCAGCAGGTCGGCCACTTGGGTGCACACTGAAGCTTTCTTT. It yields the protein CASRSATWVHTEAFF. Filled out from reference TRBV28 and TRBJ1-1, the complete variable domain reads DVKVTQSSRYLVKRTGEKVFLECVQDMDHENMFWYRQDPGLGLRLIYFSYDVKMKEKGDIPEGYSVSREKKERFSLILESASTNQTSMYLCASRSATWVHTEAFFGQGTRLTVV.

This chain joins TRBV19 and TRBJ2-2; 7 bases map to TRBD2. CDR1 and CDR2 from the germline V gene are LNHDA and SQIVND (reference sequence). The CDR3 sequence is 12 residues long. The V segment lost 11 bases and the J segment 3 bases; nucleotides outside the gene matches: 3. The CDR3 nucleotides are TGTGCCGGCGGGGGTGACACCGGGGAGCTGTTTTTT. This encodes CAGGGDTGELFF.

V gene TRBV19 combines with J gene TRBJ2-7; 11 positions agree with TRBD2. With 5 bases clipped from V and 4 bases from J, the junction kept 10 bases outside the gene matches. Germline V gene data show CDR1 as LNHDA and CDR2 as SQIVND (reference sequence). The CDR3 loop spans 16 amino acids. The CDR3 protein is CASSLTSGSGGYEQYF. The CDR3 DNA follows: TGTGCCAGTAGTCTCACTAGCGGGAGTGGCGGGTACGAGCAGTACTTC.

CDR3 bases: TGTGCCTGGAGCGGTGAAACCGGGGAGCTGTTTTTT. It is translated as CAWSGETGELFF. The J gene is TRBJ2-2, the V gene TRBV30; D not certain. This CDR3 region has 12 residues. Per the germline V gene, CDR1 is GTSNPN and CDR2 is SVGIG (reference sequence). Deletions cut 3 bases from V and 5 bases from J, with 7 bases between.

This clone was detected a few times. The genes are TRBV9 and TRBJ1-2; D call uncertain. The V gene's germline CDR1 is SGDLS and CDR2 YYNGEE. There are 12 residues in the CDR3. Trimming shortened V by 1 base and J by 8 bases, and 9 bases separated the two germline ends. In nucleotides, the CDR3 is TGTGCCAGCAGCGTATCTGGAGGGGGCTACACCTTC. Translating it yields CASSVSGGGYTF. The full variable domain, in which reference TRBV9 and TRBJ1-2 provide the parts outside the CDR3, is DSGVTQTPKHLITATGQRVTLRCSPRSGDLSVYWYQQSLDQGLQFLIQYYNGEERAKGNILERFSAQQFPDLHSELNLSSLELGDSALYFCASSVSGGGYTFGSGTRLTVV.

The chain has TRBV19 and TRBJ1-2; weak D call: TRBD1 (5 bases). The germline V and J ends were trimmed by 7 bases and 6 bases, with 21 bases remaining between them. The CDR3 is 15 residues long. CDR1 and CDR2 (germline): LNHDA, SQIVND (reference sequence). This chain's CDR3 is CASTGEGLPGDGYTF. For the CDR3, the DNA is TGTGCCAGTACGGGGGAGGGCCTGCCAGGAGATGGCTACACCTTC. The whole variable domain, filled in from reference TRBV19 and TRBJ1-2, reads DGGITQSPKYLFRKEGQNVTLSCEQNLNHDAMYWYRQDPGQGLRLIYYSQIVNDFQKGDIAEGYSVSREKKESFPLTVTSAQKNPTAFYLCASTGEGLPGDGYTFGSGTRLTVV.

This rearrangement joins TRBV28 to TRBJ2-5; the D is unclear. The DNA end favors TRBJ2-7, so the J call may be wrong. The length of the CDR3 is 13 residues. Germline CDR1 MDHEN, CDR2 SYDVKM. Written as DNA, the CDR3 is TGTGCCAGCAGTCTCCTGCTATCCTACGAGCAGTACTTC. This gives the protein CASSLLLSYEQYF.

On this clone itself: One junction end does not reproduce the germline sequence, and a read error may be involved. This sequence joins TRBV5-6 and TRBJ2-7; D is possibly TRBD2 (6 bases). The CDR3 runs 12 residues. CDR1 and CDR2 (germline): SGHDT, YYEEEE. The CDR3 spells CASSLATGARSF. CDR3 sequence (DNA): TGTGCCAGCAGCTTGGCGACGGGAGCCCGGTCCTTC.

CDR3 protein: CASSTSAGDYEQYF. The CDR3, as DNA: TGTGCCAGTAGCACTAGCGCCGGAGACTACGAGCAGTACTTC. This chain connects TRBV19 to TRBJ2-5; 7 nucleotides align to TRBD2. TRBJ2-7 explains the end of the DNA better; the J call may be wrong. Germline V gene lookup returns CDR1 LNHDA and CDR2 SQIVND (reference sequence). This CDR3 spans 14 amino acids.

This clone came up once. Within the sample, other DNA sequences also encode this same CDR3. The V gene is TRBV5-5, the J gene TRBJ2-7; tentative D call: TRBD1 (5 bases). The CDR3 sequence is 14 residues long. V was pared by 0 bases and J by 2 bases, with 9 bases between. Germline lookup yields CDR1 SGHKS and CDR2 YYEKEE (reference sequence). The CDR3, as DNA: TGTGCCAGCAGCTTGGGGACACGGGCCTACGAGCAGTACTTC. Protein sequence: CASSLGTRAYEQYF.

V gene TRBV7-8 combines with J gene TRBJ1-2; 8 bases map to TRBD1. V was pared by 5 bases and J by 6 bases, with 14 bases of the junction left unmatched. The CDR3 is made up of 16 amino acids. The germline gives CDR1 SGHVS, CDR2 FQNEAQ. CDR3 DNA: TGTGCCAGCAGCCAATTCGCGACAGGGGCAAGGAATGGCTACACCTTC. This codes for CASSQFATGARNGYTF.

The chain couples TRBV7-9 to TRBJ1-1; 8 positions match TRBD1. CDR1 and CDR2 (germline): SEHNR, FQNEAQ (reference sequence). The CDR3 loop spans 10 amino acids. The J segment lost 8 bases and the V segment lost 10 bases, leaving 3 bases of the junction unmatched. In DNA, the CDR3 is TGTGCCATAGACAGGGGAGAAGCTTTCTTT. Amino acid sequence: CAIDRGEAFF. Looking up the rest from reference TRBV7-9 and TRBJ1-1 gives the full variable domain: DTGVSQNPRHKITKRGQNVTFRCDPISEHNRLYWYRQTLGQGPEFLTYFQNEAQLEKSRLLSDRFSAERPKGSFSTLEIQRTEQGDSAMYLCAIDRGEAFFGQGTRLTVV.

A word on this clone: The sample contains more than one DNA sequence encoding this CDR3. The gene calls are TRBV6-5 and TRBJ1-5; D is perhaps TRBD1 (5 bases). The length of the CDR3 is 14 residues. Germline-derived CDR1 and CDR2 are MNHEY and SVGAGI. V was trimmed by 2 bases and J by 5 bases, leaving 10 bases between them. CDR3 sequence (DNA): TGTGCCAGCAGTTACGTCGAAGGGGATCAGCCCCAGCATTTT. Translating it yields CASSYVEGDQPQHF.

Here the CDR3 reads CASIEGGDTGELFF. CDR3 DNA: TGTGCCAGCATTGAAGGTGGGGACACCGGGGAGCTGTTTTTT. The chain joins TRBV7-2 to TRBJ2-2; D is undetermined. The CDR3 is made up of 14 amino acids. CDR1 and CDR2 from the germline V gene are SGHTA and FQGNSA. Deletions cut 7 bases from V and 3 bases from J, with 12 bases between.

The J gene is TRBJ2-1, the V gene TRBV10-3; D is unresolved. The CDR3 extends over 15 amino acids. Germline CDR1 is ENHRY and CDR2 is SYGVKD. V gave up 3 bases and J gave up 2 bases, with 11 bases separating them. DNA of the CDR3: TGTGCCATCAGTGACGGCTCGTCAGCCTACAATGAGCAGTTCTTC. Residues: CAISDGSSAYNEQFF.

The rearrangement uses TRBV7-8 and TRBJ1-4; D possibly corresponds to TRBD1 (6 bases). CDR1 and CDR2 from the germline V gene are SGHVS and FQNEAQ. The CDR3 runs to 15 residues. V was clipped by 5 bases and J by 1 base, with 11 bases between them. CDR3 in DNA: TGTGCCAGCAGCCCAGAGGACAGAACTAATGAAAAACTGTTTTTT. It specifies CASSPEDRTNEKLFF.

CDR3 residues: CASSFDPFEAAYGYTF. CDR3 nucleotide sequence: TGTGCCAGCAGTTTCGATCCATTTGAGGCGGCTTATGGCTACACCTTC. J is TRBJ1-2 and V is TRBV28; D unresolved. Trimming pared 3 bases from V and 5 bases from J, leaving 19 bases between. The CDR3 sequence is 16 residues long. CDR1 and CDR2 (germline): MDHEN, SYDVKM.

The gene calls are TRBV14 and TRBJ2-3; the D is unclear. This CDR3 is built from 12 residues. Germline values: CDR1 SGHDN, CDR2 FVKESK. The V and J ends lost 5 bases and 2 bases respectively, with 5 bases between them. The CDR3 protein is CASSSFTDTQYF. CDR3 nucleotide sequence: TGTGCCAGCAGCTCCTTCACAGATACGCAGTATTTT.

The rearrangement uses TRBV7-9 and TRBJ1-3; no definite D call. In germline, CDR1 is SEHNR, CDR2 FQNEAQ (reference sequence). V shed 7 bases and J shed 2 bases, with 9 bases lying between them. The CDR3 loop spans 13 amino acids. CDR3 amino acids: CASNSQPGNTIYF. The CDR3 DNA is TGTGCCAGCAACTCCCAGCCTGGAAACACCATATATTTT.

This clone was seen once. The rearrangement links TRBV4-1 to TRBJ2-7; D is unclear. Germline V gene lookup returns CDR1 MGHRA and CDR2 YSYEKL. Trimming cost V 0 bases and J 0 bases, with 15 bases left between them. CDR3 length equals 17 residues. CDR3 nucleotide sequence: TGCGCCAGCAGCCAAGAGCTCTCCGTTCTATACTCCTACGAGCAGTACTTC. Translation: CASSQELSVLYSYEQYF.